This is a list of T cell receptor beta chains from one sample in a study of blood T cell repertoires in COVID-19. Assay: immunoSEQ multiplex PCR; the TCRdb copy retains only in-frame clones and omits some. This table holds a few hundred thousand clones, more than 85% found once. The sequenced material came from peripheral blood. The receptors here all came from a human donor in a cohort sampled during active COVID-19. Both conserved end residues are part of each CDR3. A D gene is named only where the DNA matches it firmly. The size of a clone is reported for some rows only, either as once, few or many, or as a class for expanded clones.

size	V	J	D	CDR3	DNA
.	TRBV28	TRBJ2-7	.	CASSARNEQYF	TGTGCCAGCAGCGCTAGAAACGAGCAGTACTTC
.	TRBV19	TRBJ2-3	TRBD2	CASASGVDTDTQYF	TGTGCCAGTGCTAGCGGAGTGGACACAGATACGCAGTATTTT
.	TRBV2	TRBJ2-3	.	CALGLAPETQYF	TGTGCCCTCGGGCTAGCCCCTGAAACGCAGTATTTT
few	TRBV30	TRBJ2-2	.	CAWSVGPGRTGELFF	TGTGCCTGGAGTGTAGGTCCAGGAAGGACCGGGGAGCTGTTTTTT
.	TRBV6-1	TRBJ2-5	TRBD1	CASSERARAGGQETQYF	TGTGCCAGCAGTGAAAGGGCCAGGGCAGGGGGCCAAGAGACCCAGTACTTC
.	TRBV3-1/TRBV3-2	TRBJ2-3	.	CASSPLGRTADTQYF	TGTGCCAGCAGCCCCTTGGGGAGGACCGCAGATACGCAGTATTTT
.	TRBV5-1	TRBJ2-7	TRBD1	CASSLVQGAEQYF	TGCGCCAGCAGCTTAGTGCAGGGGGCCGAGCAGTACTTC
.	TRBV30	TRBJ1-3	.	CAWSRGGPYSGNTIYF	TGTGCCTGGAGTAGGGGGGGACCCTACTCTGGAAACACCATATATTTT
.	TRBV2	TRBJ1-5	TRBD1	CASNLNRGGGQPQHF	TGTGCCAGCAACCTAAACAGGGGAGGAGGTCAGCCCCAGCATTTT
.	TRBV5-1	TRBJ1-4	TRBD1	CASSDRVGEKLFF	TGCGCCAGCAGCGACAGGGTCGGTGAAAAACTGTTTTTT
once	TRBV7-2	TRBJ1-1	.	CASSLWGHNTEAFF	TGTGCCAGCAGCTTATGGGGACACAACACTGAAGCTTTCTTT